A single sample is the source of the 30 T cell receptor beta chains below, sequenced in a study of blood T cell repertoires in COVID-19. The assay was immunoSEQ multiplex PCR, and TCRdb's table has in-frame clones only and misses some. This sample has around 120,000 clones, with approximately 90% found just once. The specimen was peripheral blood. The receptors originated from a man in his fifties or sixties with acute or convalescent COVID-19.

This chain joins TRBV5-1 and TRBJ1-2, with D possibly being TRBD1 (5 bases). The ends were cut back, 3 bases at V and 5 bases at J, with 17 bases in the middle. CDR1 and CDR2 from the germline V gene are SGHRS and YFSETQ. This CDR3 contains 15 residues. The chain's CDR3 is CASSSTGTAEYGYTF. CDR3 DNA: TGCGCCAGCAGCTCGACCGGGACTGCGGAATATGGCTACACCTTC.

The chain has TRBV27 and TRBJ2-1; possibly TRBD2 for D (5 bases). This CDR3 contains 16 residues. V was shortened by 3 bases and J by 6 bases, with 18 bases between the two germline ends. CDR1 MNHEY and CDR2 SMNVEV come from the germline V gene (reference sequence). CDR3 in DNA: TGTGCCAGCAGTTTCATCTCTAGCCCCATTGGCAATGAGCAGTTCTTC. Translation gives CASSFISSPIGNEQFF.

The CDR3 nucleotides read TGTGCCAGCAGCGTACAGGGAGCTGGAAACACCATATATTTT. Its translation: CASSVQGAGNTIYF. The chain combines TRBV2 with TRBJ1-3; D may be TRBD1 (6 bases). The germline CDR1 and CDR2 sequences are SNHLY and FYNNEI. The V and J ends lost 6 bases and 2 bases respectively, with 11 bases between them. The CDR3 contains 14 residues.

The chain's CDR3 is CASTQGANQPQHF. The CDR3 DNA reads TGTGCCAGCACCCAGGGTGCCAATCAGCCCCAGCATTTT. This chain uses TRBV2 with TRBJ1-5; tentatively, D is TRBD1 (5 bases). Germline values: CDR1 SNHLY, CDR2 FYNNEI. The CDR3 is 13 amino acids. With 7 bases removed from V and 3 bases from J, the gap between germline ends came to 10 bases.

This chain connects TRBV18 to TRBJ2-3; TRBD2 matches 10 bases. Trimming cost V 5 bases and J 0 bases; bases outside gene matches: 5. Germline V CDR1 and CDR2: KGHSH, LQKENI. CDR3 length equals 16 residues. The CDR3 spells CASSSLTSGSTDTQYF. CDR3 coding DNA: TGTGCCAGCTCATCGTTGACTAGCGGGAGCACAGATACGCAGTATTTT.

This rearrangement joins TRBV10-3 to TRBJ2-7; 9 bases are shared with TRBD1. Germline loops: CDR1 ENHRY, CDR2 SYGVKD. The V gene end was trimmed by 4 bases and the J gene end by 7 bases; junction bases not matched to a gene: 14. The CDR3 spans 16 residues. The CDR3 sequence: CAISGEQGAGRGEQYF. CDR3 coding DNA: TGTGCCATCAGTGGCGAACAGGGGGCGGGTCGAGGGGAGCAGTACTTC.

The rearrangement links TRBV9 to TRBJ2-1; TRBD2 is a possible D gene (5 bases). Trimming removed 0 bases from V and 0 bases from J, with 13 bases in between. The CDR3 totals 17 residues. From germline, CDR1 is SGDLS and CDR2 YYNGEE. CDR3: CASSVAGTLSSYNEQFF. Here the CDR3 DNA reads TGTGCCAGCAGCGTAGCGGGAACACTGAGCTCCTACAATGAGCAGTTCTTC.

This chain connects TRBV24-1 to TRBJ2-3, with a possible D match to TRBD1 (5 bases). The CDR3 is 16 residues long. V was trimmed by 3 bases and J by 0 bases, leaving 12 bases between them. CDR1 and CDR2 (germline): KGHDR, SFDVKD. The CDR3 here is CATSDPQAISTDTQYF. The CDR3 nucleotides read TGTGCCACCAGTGATCCACAGGCGATTAGCACAGATACGCAGTATTTT.

This clone was counted once. This sequence joins TRBV2 and TRBJ1-1; D ambiguous. Germline V gene lookup returns CDR1 SNHLY and CDR2 FYNNEI. This CDR3 region has 11 residues. Trimming stripped 2 bases from V and 11 bases from J, with 9 bases between. DNA of the CDR3: TGTGCCAGCAGTGAACTGCCGAGGGCTTTCTTT. Translated: CASSELPRAFF.

V gene TRBV2 combines with J gene TRBJ1-6; D is ambiguous. Trimming took off 2 bases at V and 10 bases at J, with 6 bases between the two ends. The germline gives CDR1 SNHLY, CDR2 FYNNEI. This CDR3 comprises 12 residues. The CDR3 DNA is TGTGCCAGCAGTGAACCGCGATCACCCCTCCACTTT. Amino acids: CASSEPRSPLHF.

The chain has TRBV24-1 and TRBJ1-3; 9 bases are shared with TRBD1. Germline CDR1 reads KGHDR; CDR2 reads SFDVKD. J was trimmed by 2 bases and V by 4 bases; bases with no gene match: 5. The CDR3 contains 16 residues. CDR3 nucleotides: TGTGCCACCAGTGAGGGGGGGACAGGGACTGGAAACACCATATATTTT. Translation gives CATSEGGTGTGNTIYF.

The V call is TRBV11-3, the J call TRBJ2-1; 7 bases map to TRBD2. Germline values: CDR1 SGHNT, CDR2 YENEEA. V was clipped by 1 base and J by 7 bases; unmatched bases: 10. The CDR3 is 16 residues long. CDR3: CASSLGPGGLLNEQFF. In DNA form, the CDR3 reads TGTGCCAGCAGCTTAGGCCCGGGAGGCCTTTTAAATGAGCAGTTCTTC.

This clone showed up just a few times. The chain has TRBV19 and TRBJ2-5; D perhaps matches TRBD1 (5 bases). This CDR3 comprises 14 residues. In germline, CDR1 is LNHDA, CDR2 SQIVND (reference sequence). Trimming stripped 3 bases from V and 4 bases from J, with 12 bases between. The CDR3 sequence is CASSIPGKGETQYF. Here the CDR3 DNA reads TGTGCCAGTAGTATCCCAGGGAAGGGAGAGACCCAGTACTTC. The entire variable domain, with the rest obtained from reference TRBV19 and TRBJ2-5, is as follows: DGGITQSPKYLFRKEGQNVTLSCEQNLNHDAMYWYRQDPGQGLRLIYYSQIVNDFQKGDIAEGYSVSREKKESFPLTVTSAQKNPTAFYLCASSIPGKGETQYFGPGTRLLVL.

Here the CDR3 DNA reads TGCAGTGCTAGTCCCCCCACAGGGGAGACCTATGGCTACACCTTC. Encoded protein: CSASPPTGETYGYTF. The V gene is TRBV20-1, the J gene TRBJ1-2; TRBD1 matches at 7 bases. The CDR3 is made up of 15 amino acids. CDR1 is DFQATT and CDR2 is SNEGSKA in the germline V gene (reference sequence). With 3 bases clipped from V and 4 bases from J, the junction kept 11 bases outside the gene matches.

The chain combines TRBV7-2 with TRBJ1-5, with TRBD1 matching 7 bases. Germline V lookup: CDR1 SGHTA, CDR2 FQGNSA. The CDR3 has 17 amino acids. V gave up 1 base and J gave up 2 bases; unmatched junction bases: 8. This CDR3 is CASSLGPDRVGNQPQHF. The CDR3 DNA follows: TGTGCCAGCAGCTTAGGGCCCGACAGGGTCGGCAATCAGCCCCAGCATTTT. Variable domain in full (rest from reference TRBV7-2 and TRBJ1-5): GAGVSQSPSNKVTEKGKDVELRCDPISGHTALYWYRQSLGQGLEFLIYFQGNSAPDKSGLPSDRFSAERTGGSVSTLTIQRTQQEDSAVYLCASSLGPDRVGNQPQHFGDGTRLSIL.

CDR3 coding DNA: TGCAGCCTCTCGGTGCGAACTAGCGGCCGATCGTCTCCCTACGAGCAGTACTTC. Its translation: CSLSVRTSGRSSPYEQYF. V is TRBV29-1 and J is TRBJ2-7, with 8 bases identical to TRBD2. The CDR3 totals 18 residues. Germline V gene sequence: CDR1 SQVTM, CDR2 ANQGSEA. With 8 bases clipped from V and 2 bases from J, the junction kept 23 bases outside the gene matches.

This clone was seen a few times. J is TRBJ2-6 and V is TRBV6-1; 8 bases are shared with TRBD1. Germline trimming cut 1 base from V and 4 bases from J; bases unmatched to any gene: 6. Per the germline V gene, CDR1 is MNHNS and CDR2 is SASEGT. The CDR3 spans 17 residues. As DNA, the CDR3 is TGTGCCAGCAGTGAAGGGACAGGGTTGAACGGGGCCAACGTCCTGACTTTC. Its translation: CASSEGTGLNGANVLTF.

The count of this clone is one. The chain couples TRBV18 to TRBJ1-2, with D uncertain. CDR3 length: 14 residues. The germline CDR1 and CDR2 sequences are KGHSH and LQKENI. Between the trimmed V and J ends, which lost 1 base and 1 base, there was a span of 7 bases. The CDR3 DNA sequence: TGTGCCAGCTCACCACTCACCTATAACTATGGCTACACCTTC. Translation gives CASSPLTYNYGYTF.

This rearrangement joins TRBV25-1 to TRBJ1-4, with 7 bases identical to TRBD1. CDR3 length equals 16 residues. Germline V gives CDR1 MGHDK, CDR2 SYGVNS. With V trimmed by 7 bases and J by 0 bases, 8 bases remained unmatched. CDR3 sequence reads: CASIIGTAATNEKLFF. The CDR3 region has the DNA TGTGCCAGCATTATCGGGACAGCGGCAACTAATGAAAAACTGTTTTTT.

This rearrangement joins TRBV11-2 to TRBJ1-1; D is perhaps TRBD1 (5 bases). The CDR3 totals 14 residues. V gave up 3 bases and J gave up 5 bases, with 13 bases separating them. The V gene's germline CDR1 is SGHAT and CDR2 FQNNGV. CDR3 DNA: TGTGCCAGCAGCTTCGGTGGGGGGAGGACTGAAGCTTTCTTT. This codes for CASSFGGGRTEAFF.

This clone was detected only once. V and J are TRBV6-5 and TRBJ1-2; D is perhaps TRBD1 (5 bases). Trimming pared 6 bases from V and 4 bases from J, leaving 12 bases between. The CDR3 covers 13 residues. Germline CDR1 is MNHEY and CDR2 is SVGAGI. Here the CDR3 DNA reads TGTGCCAGCAGGGTAACAGGTAGCTATGGCTACACCTTC. Residues: CASRVTGSYGYTF.

The genes are TRBV4-2 and TRBJ2-7; tentatively, D is TRBD1 (6 bases). The CDR3 runs 15 residues. Between the trimmed V and J ends, which lost 0 bases and 5 bases, there was a span of 14 bases. Germline loops: CDR1 LGHNA, CDR2 YNFKEQ. The CDR3 DNA reads TGTGCCAGCAGCCAAGACCAGACAGGTCGAGACGAGCAGTACTTC. Protein: CASSQDQTGRDEQYF.

The rearrangement uses TRBV5-6 and TRBJ2-3, with 7 bases fitting TRBD2. Germline CDR1 SGHDT, CDR2 YYEEEE. J was trimmed by 8 bases and V by 0 bases; bases with no gene match: 15. The CDR3 has 17 amino acids. CDR3 loop: CASSLERDGGRRGTQYF. CDR3 bases: TGTGCCAGCAGCTTGGAGCGGGATGGCGGGCGTCGGGGTACGCAGTATTTT.

This chain links TRBV5-6 with TRBJ1-2; maybe TRBD1 (5 bases). The CDR3 spans 14 residues. CDR1 and CDR2 (germline): SGHDT, YYEEEE. V lost 0 bases to trimming and J lost 4 bases, with 10 bases between them. CDR3 in amino acids: CASSLVWGGYGYTF. DNA of the CDR3: TGTGCCAGCAGCTTGGTGTGGGGGGGCTATGGCTACACCTTC.

The chain is built from TRBV21-1 and TRBJ2-1; the table gives TRBD1 as D, unverified against the DNA. TRBV21-1 is labeled a pseudogene. The CDR3 loop spans 16 amino acids. The CDR3, as DNA: TGTGCCAGCAGCAAAGTCCGTCAGGGCTTATACAATGAGCAGTTCTTC. Amino acids: CASSKVRQGLYNEQFF.

V and J are TRBV11-2 and TRBJ2-1; 7 nucleotides line up with TRBD2. Trimming cost V 2 bases and J 8 bases; bases outside gene matches: 6. CDR1 and CDR2 from the germline V gene are SGHAT and FQNNGV. The CDR3 runs 14 residues. CDR3 sequence reads: CASSLKRGSHEQFF. Here the CDR3 DNA reads TGTGCCAGCAGCTTAAAGCGCGGGAGTCATGAGCAGTTCTTC.

This chain links TRBV7-9 with TRBJ2-1; a weak D match, TRBD2 (6 bases). Germline V gene lookup returns CDR1 SEHNR and CDR2 FQNEAQ (reference sequence). V lost 11 bases to trimming and J lost 9 bases, with 26 bases between them. The CDR3 consists of 15 residues. CDR3 nucleotide sequence: TGTGCCGACTATTTTGGGGAGGCCCTAGGTAGTGAGCAGTTCTTC. Residues: CADYFGEALGSEQFF.

In this sample, this clone turned up once. The chain joins TRBV5-1 to TRBJ1-2; 7 bases agree with TRBD1. The CDR3 extends over 13 amino acids. Germline V gene sequence: CDR1 SGHRS, CDR2 YFSETQ. V dropped 1 base and J dropped 6; count of bases not matched to a gene: 3. CDR3 sequence: CASSLRGGNGYTF. CDR3 nucleotide sequence: TGCGCCAGCAGCTTGAGAGGGGGCAATGGCTACACCTTC.

Concerning this clone: Other DNA sequences in the same sample also yield this CDR3. The chain carries TRBV6-5 and TRBJ1-2; D is possibly TRBD1 (5 bases). CDR1 and CDR2 (germline): MNHEY, SVGAGI. CDR3 size: 13 residues. Trimming stripped 8 bases from V and 4 bases from J, with 14 bases between. CDR3 DNA: TGTGCCAGCTCGTCCGGCGGGGGCTATGGCTACACCTTC. Encoded protein: CASSSGGGYGYTF.

The V and J genes are TRBV11-2 and TRBJ2-1, with 8 positions matching TRBD2. V lost 0 bases and J lost 3; bases outside the gene matches: 4. Looked up from germline, CDR1 is SGHAT and CDR2 is FQNNGV. This CDR3 is 16 amino acids long. DNA for the CDR3: TGTGCCAGCAGCTTAGAGGGGACTAGTGTCTACAATGAGCAGTTCTTC. Translating gives CASSLEGTSVYNEQFF.